Each of the 30 T cell receptor beta chains below was sequenced from the same sample in a study of cytomegalovirus exposure and HLA in healthy donors. PCR involved 60 Vbeta and 13 Jbeta primers. Libraries were prepared by immunoSEQ multiplex PCR; TCRdb keeps only in-frame clonotypes and omits some of them. The table has around 150,000 clones, roughly four fifths seen once. Sequencing was carried out using PBMCs. The source of these receptors is a woman between 50 and 59 years old in good health and CMV-seronegative.

The V and J genes are TRBV19 and TRBJ1-4; unclear D gene. Germline CDR1 LNHDA, CDR2 SQIVND (reference sequence). This CDR3 comprises 14 residues. Trimming removed 0 bases at V and 4 bases at J, with 6 bases between. CDR3 in DNA: TGTGCCAGTAGTATAGACAGAAATAATGAAAAACTGTTTTTT. Protein: CASSIDRNNEKLFF.

The V gene is TRBV6-1, the J gene TRBJ1-2, with D possibly being TRBD1 (6 bases). Trimming cost V 3 bases and J 4 bases, with 12 bases left between them. Germline assignment: CDR1 MNHNS and CDR2 SASEGT. The CDR3 loop spans 14 amino acids. The CDR3 bases are TGTGCCAGCAGTGACACAGGGCAGGGCTATGGCTACACCTTC. Its protein is CASSDTGQGYGYTF.

This clone was seen more than once but under ten times. This sequence joins TRBV7-3 and TRBJ1-1, with D unresolved. V gave up 3 bases and J gave up 1 base, with 6 bases separating them. This CDR3 has 13 residues. CDR1 SGHTA and CDR2 FQGTGA come from the germline V gene. The CDR3 reads CASSFRQNTEAFF. CDR3 DNA sequence: TGTGCCAGCAGCTTCCGACAGAACACTGAAGCTTTCTTT.

This clone came up once. The genes are TRBV7-2 and TRBJ2-3, with a tentative D call TRBD1 (6 bases). Germline V gene data show CDR1 as SGHTA and CDR2 as FQGNSA. Deletions cut 2 bases from V and 6 bases from J, with 15 bases between. The CDR3 consists of 15 residues. CDR3 protein: CASSLRGSQGDTQYF. CDR3 nucleotide sequence: TGTGCCAGCAGCTTACGAGGGTCCCAGGGGGATACGCAGTATTTT.

V is TRBV28 and J is TRBJ2-7; 10 bases map to TRBD1. The CDR3 totals 18 residues. Germline-derived CDR1 and CDR2 are MDHEN and SYDVKM. Trimming took 6 bases from V and 1 from J; bases not matched to a gene: 15. Written as DNA, the CDR3 is TGTGCCAGCAGGGCAGGCCCACGACAGGGGGCGTTTTCCTACGAGCAGTACTTC. Its translation is CASRAGPRQGAFSYEQYF.

The rearrangement uses TRBV11-2 and TRBJ1-1, with TRBD1 as a possible D gene (6 bases). There are 14 residues in the CDR3. V lost 2 bases and J 3 bases, leaving 10 bases between the germline ends. Germline V gene lookup returns CDR1 SGHAT and CDR2 FQNNGV. In DNA, the CDR3 is TGTGCCAGCAGCTTAAGAGGGGGGGACACTGAAGCTTTCTTT. Protein product: CASSLRGGDTEAFF.

This clone was counted once. The chain couples TRBV19 to TRBJ2-2; possible D gene TRBD2, 5 bases. The CDR3 covers 15 residues. Deletions cut 5 bases from V and 7 bases from J, with 17 bases between. The germline V gene has CDR1 LNHDA and CDR2 SQIVND (reference sequence). CDR3 sequence: CASSPSRIGDGELFF. Written as DNA, the CDR3 is TGTGCCAGTAGTCCCTCACGAATCGGGGACGGGGAGCTGTTTTTT.

The rearrangement uses TRBV5-6 and TRBJ1-2; TRBD1 might be the D (5 bases). Between the trimmed V and J ends, which lost 4 bases and 7 bases, there was a span of 17 bases. CDR1 and CDR2 (germline): SGHDT, YYEEEE. The CDR3 is 14 amino acids. The CDR3 coding sequence is TGTGCCAGCAGCCTACCCTTGGACATCTCTGGCTACACCTTC. Translating gives CASSLPLDISGYTF. Variable domain in full (rest from reference TRBV5-6 and TRBJ1-2): DAGVTQSPTHLIKTRGQQVTLRCSPKSGHDTVSWYQQALGQGPQFIFQYYEEEERQRGNFPDRFSGHQFPNYSSELNVNALLLGDSALYLCASSLPLDISGYTFGSGTRLTVV.

This sequence joins TRBV10-2 and TRBJ2-4, with 11 bases fitting TRBD2. Germline lookup yields CDR1 WSHSY and CDR2 SAAADI. The CDR3 spans 21 residues. The CDR3 nucleotides read TGCGCGACCAGCTTTGAGGGGCTAGCGGGAGGCCTGATGTTAGCCAAAAACATTCAGTACTTC. As protein: CATSFEGLAGGLMLAKNIQYF.

V is TRBV9 and J is TRBJ1-5, with a possible D match to TRBD1 (6 bases). Germline assignment: CDR1 SGDLS and CDR2 YYNGEE. The V gene lost 0 bases and the J gene lost 3 bases, with 10 bases spanning the gap. There are 15 residues in the CDR3. The CDR3 coding sequence is TGTGCCAGCAGCGTAGGTGGGACATTCAATCAGCCCCAGCATTTT. It specifies CASSVGGTFNQPQHF. Variable domain in full (rest from reference TRBV9 and TRBJ1-5): DSGVTQTPKHLITATGQRVTLRCSPRSGDLSVYWYQQSLDQGLQFLIQYYNGEERAKGNILERFSAQQFPDLHSELNLSSLELGDSALYFCASSVGGTFNQPQHFGDGTRLSIL.

The sample holds one count of this clone. The sample holds other DNA sequences that translate to the same CDR3. V and J are TRBV7-9 and TRBJ1-5; 7 nucleotides align to TRBD1. Unmatched junction bases numbered 1, after V lost 4 bases and J lost 4 bases. Germline V gene sequence: CDR1 SEHNR, CDR2 FQNEAQ (reference sequence). The CDR3 covers 13 residues. The DNA of the CDR3 is TGTGCCAGCAGCTCACAGGGGAATCAGCCCCAGCATTTT. Translating gives CASSSQGNQPQHF.

CDR3 loop: CSALLGDGYTF. In DNA, the CDR3 is TGCAGCGCCCTGTTGGGAGATGGCTACACCTTC. The chain is built from TRBV29-1 and TRBJ1-2, with unresolved D. Trimming removed 7 bases from V and 6 bases from J, with 12 bases in between. Germline CDR1 reads SQVTM; CDR2 reads ANQGSEA. The CDR3 contains 11 residues.

J is TRBJ2-5 and V is TRBV11-2, with 14 positions matching TRBD2. CDR3 size: 16 residues. Germline V gene lookup returns CDR1 SGHAT and CDR2 FQNNGV. The V gene end was trimmed by 5 bases and the J gene end by 2 bases; junction bases not matched to a gene: 4. CDR3 DNA sequence: TGTGCCAGCAGCCATCGACTAGCGGGGGGGCAAGAGACCCAGTACTTC. Its protein is CASSHRLAGGQETQYF.

The chain combines TRBV7-2 with TRBJ2-1; 12 bases are a match to TRBD2. There are 16 residues in the CDR3. V shed 2 bases, J shed 9 bases, and the junction held 8 bases outside the gene matches. CDR1 and CDR2 from the germline V gene are SGHTA and FQGNSA. The CDR3 here is CASSLLSSGRAVEQFF. The CDR3 coding sequence is TGTGCCAGCAGCTTATTGTCTAGCGGGAGGGCCGTTGAGCAGTTCTTC.

This clone was detected only a few times. V and J are TRBV5-1 and TRBJ2-6; a possible D gene is TRBD1 (5 bases). CDR3 length equals 16 residues. Germline-derived CDR1 and CDR2 are SGHRS and YFSETQ. V was clipped by 6 bases and J by 4 bases, with 17 bases between them. The DNA for the CDR3 is TGCGCCAGCAATACTGAACAGGTCTCCGGGGCCAACGTCCTGACTTTC. Its translation: CASNTEQVSGANVLTF.

The chain carries TRBV7-2 and TRBJ2-7; TRBD2 agrees at 14 bases. The CDR3 sequence is 18 residues long. Germline loops: CDR1 SGHTA, CDR2 FQGNSA. With V trimmed by 4 bases and J by 5 bases, 13 bases remained unmatched. The CDR3 DNA reads TGTGCCAGCAGCTCTGCCCCCTCCGGGACTAGCGGGGGAAACGAGCAGTACTTC. This translates into CASSSAPSGTSGGNEQYF.

The chain has TRBV7-2 and TRBJ2-1, with 10 bases matching TRBD2. The germline gives CDR1 SGHTA, CDR2 FQGNSA. This CDR3 is built from 17 residues. V dropped 7 bases and J dropped 9; count of bases not matched to a gene: 18. The CDR3 spells CASNLAGRASGRTEQFF. The CDR3 nucleotides read TGTGCCAGCAATTTAGCTGGGAGGGCTAGCGGGAGAACTGAGCAGTTCTTC.

The chain combines TRBV7-6 with TRBJ2-5, with D possibly TRBD1 on 5 matching bases. This CDR3 has 14 residues. Germline V gene data show CDR1 as SGHVS and CDR2 as FNYEAQ. Trimming removed 4 bases from V and 1 base from J, with 10 bases in between. CDR3 in DNA: TGTGCCAGCAGCTCTTACCAGGGCCAAGAGACCCAGTACTTC. This sequence encodes CASSSYQGQETQYF.

The chain recombines TRBV9 with TRBJ1-1; TRBD1 is a possible D gene (6 bases). Looked up from germline, CDR1 is SGDLS and CDR2 is YYNGEE. V dropped 4 bases and J dropped 7 bases, with 17 bases sitting between them. CDR3 length: 14 residues. The CDR3 bases are TGTGCCAGCAGCTTTGGAGGGGGGGCAGGTGAAGCTTTCTTT. Translated: CASSFGGGAGEAFF. Combining the CDR3 with reference TRBV9 and TRBJ1-1 gives the whole variable domain DSGVTQTPKHLITATGQRVTLRCSPRSGDLSVYWYQQSLDQGLQFLIQYYNGEERAKGNILERFSAQQFPDLHSELNLSSLELGDSALYFCASSFGGGAGEAFFGQGTRLTVV.

The rearrangement uses TRBV7-2 and TRBJ2-7; maybe TRBD1 (5 bases). V lost 5 bases, J lost 0 bases, and 11 bases lay in between. The V gene's germline CDR1 is SGHTA and CDR2 FQGNSA. The CDR3 extends over 14 amino acids. CDR3 region: CASSPTVNSYEQYF. The CDR3 DNA reads TGTGCCAGCAGCCCGACAGTAAACTCCTACGAGCAGTACTTC.

The chain couples TRBV7-2 to TRBJ2-5; D is possibly TRBD2 (5 bases). This CDR3 comprises 14 residues. CDR1 is SGHTA, CDR2 FQGNSA, per germline. The V end lost 1 base, the J end lost 7 bases, and 13 bases lay between the germline ends. CDR3 coding DNA: TGTGCCAGCAGCTTAGGAGGGCCCCGGGGGACCCAGTACTTC. Translation: CASSLGGPRGTQYF.

The chain combines TRBV7-6 with TRBJ2-3, with a tentative D call TRBD1 (6 bases). The CDR3 runs 16 residues. Germline V gives CDR1 SGHVS, CDR2 FNYEAQ. V lost 1 base and J lost 5, with 16 bases in between. DNA of the CDR3: TGTGCCAGCAGCTTAGTTCCAGGGGATCGCCTAGATACGCAGTATTTT. Its translation: CASSLVPGDRLDTQYF.

The chain carries TRBV5-6 and TRBJ2-7; D uncertain. V lost 1 base and J lost 3, with 5 bases in between. CDR1 is SGHDT and CDR2 is YYEEEE in the germline V gene. CDR3 length: 12 amino acids. The CDR3 spells CASSLYGYEQYF. The CDR3 DNA follows: TGTGCCAGCAGCTTGTACGGCTACGAGCAGTACTTC.

This clone was observed once. The chain employs TRBV10-3 and TRBJ2-5; TRBD2 might be the D (5 bases). CDR1 and CDR2 (germline): ENHRY, SYGVKD. This CDR3 contains 15 residues. The V end lost 5 bases, the J end lost 5 bases, and 18 bases lay between the germline ends. For the CDR3, the DNA is TGTGCCATCAGTAAAGATACGATCCCGGGGGAGACCCAGTACTTC. Protein: CAISKDTIPGETQYF.

The chain carries TRBV11-3 and TRBJ2-7; 10 bases are shared with TRBD2. CDR1 SGHNT and CDR2 YENEEA come from the germline V gene. Trimming cost V 8 bases and J 4 bases; bases outside gene matches: 5. The CDR3 has 13 residues. The DNA for the CDR3 is TGTGCCAGCTCTAGCGGGAGTGGGTACGAGCAGTACTTC. Amino acids: CASSSGSGYEQYF.

Of note for this clone: The sample carries other DNA sequences with the same CDR3. The chain uses TRBV7-2 and TRBJ2-5; 8 nucleotides align to TRBD1. V lost 4 bases, J lost 2 bases, and 6 bases stayed unmatched. This CDR3 has 15 residues. Germline CDR1 is SGHTA and CDR2 is FQGNSA. The CDR3 coding sequence is TGTGCCAGCAGCTCCCGGACAGGGCCTCAAGAGACCCAGTACTTC. It specifies CASSSRTGPQETQYF.

The chain has TRBV20-1 and TRBJ1-1; no firm D call. Looked up from germline, CDR1 is DFQATT and CDR2 is SNEGSKA (reference sequence). V shed 5 bases and J shed 7 bases, with 11 bases lying between them. CDR3 length: 11 amino acids. CDR3 bases: TGCAGTGCTCCGAGACGGAGTGAAGCTTTCTTT. Its protein is CSAPRRSEAFF.

The gene calls are TRBV19 and TRBJ2-3, with 7 bases lining up with TRBD1. Trimming removed 5 bases from V and 2 bases from J; junction bases left unmatched: 7. Looked up from germline, CDR1 is LNHDA and CDR2 is SQIVND (reference sequence). This CDR3 contains 15 residues. The CDR3 nucleotides read TGTGCCAGTAGTTTCCGACAGGGTAACACAGATACGCAGTATTTT. This sequence encodes CASSFRQGNTDTQYF.

The chain links TRBV7-6 to TRBJ2-1; no firm D call. Trimming cost V 5 bases and J 6 bases, with 8 bases left between them. The CDR3 is 12 residues long. From germline, CDR1 is SGHVS and CDR2 FNYEAQ. In DNA form, the CDR3 reads TGTGCCAGCAGCCTACGATTCAATGAGCAGTTCTTC. Encoded protein: CASSLRFNEQFF.

This clone was recorded once. J is TRBJ2-1 and V is TRBV15; TRBD2 matches 11 bases. V shed 0 bases and J 2 bases; nucleotides not matched to a gene: 9. This CDR3 is 19 amino acids long. Germline-derived CDR1 and CDR2 are LNHNV and YYDKDF (reference sequence). In nucleotides, the CDR3 is TGTGCCACCAGCAGAGATCGAACCGCTAGCGGGAGGACCTACAATGAGCAGTTCTTC. It yields the protein CATSRDRTASGRTYNEQFF. The full variable domain, rest sourced from reference TRBV15 and TRBJ2-1, is DAMVIQNPRYQVTQFGKPVTLSCSQTLNHNVMYWYQQKSSQAPKLLFHYYDKDFNNEADTPDNFQSRRPNTSFCFLDIRSPGLGDTAMYLCATSRDRTASGRTYNEQFFGPGTRLTVL.